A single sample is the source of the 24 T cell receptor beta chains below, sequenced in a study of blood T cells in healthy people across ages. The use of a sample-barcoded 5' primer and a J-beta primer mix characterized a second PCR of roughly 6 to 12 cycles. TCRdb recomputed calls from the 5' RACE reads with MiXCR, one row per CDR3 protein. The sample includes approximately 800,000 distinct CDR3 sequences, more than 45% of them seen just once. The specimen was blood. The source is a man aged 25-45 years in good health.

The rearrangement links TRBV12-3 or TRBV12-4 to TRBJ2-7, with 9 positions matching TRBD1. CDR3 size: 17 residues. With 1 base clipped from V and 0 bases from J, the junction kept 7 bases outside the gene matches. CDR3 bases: TGTGCCAGCAGTTTAGATTGGGGACAGGGAAGCTCCTACGAGCAGTACTTC. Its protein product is CASSLDWGQGSSYEQYF.

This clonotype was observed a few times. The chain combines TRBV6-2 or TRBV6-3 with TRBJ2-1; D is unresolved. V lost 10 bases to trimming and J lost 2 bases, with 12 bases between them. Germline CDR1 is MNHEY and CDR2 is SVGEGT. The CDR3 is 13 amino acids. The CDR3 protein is CAISSTPYNEQFF. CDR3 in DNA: TGTGCCATTTCGTCGACCCCCTACAATGAGCAGTTCTTC.

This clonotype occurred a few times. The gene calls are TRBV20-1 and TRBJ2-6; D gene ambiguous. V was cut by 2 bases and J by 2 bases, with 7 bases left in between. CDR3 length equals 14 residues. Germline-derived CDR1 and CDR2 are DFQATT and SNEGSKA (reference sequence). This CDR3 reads CSARPLTGANVLTF. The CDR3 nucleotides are TGCAGTGCTAGACCCCTGACTGGGGCCAACGTCCTGACTTTC.

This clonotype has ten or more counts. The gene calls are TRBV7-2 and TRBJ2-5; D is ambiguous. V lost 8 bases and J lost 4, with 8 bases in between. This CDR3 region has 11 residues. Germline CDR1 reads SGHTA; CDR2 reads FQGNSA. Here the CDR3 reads CASGTLETQYF. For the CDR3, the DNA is TGTGCCAGCGGTACCTTAGAGACCCAGTACTTC.

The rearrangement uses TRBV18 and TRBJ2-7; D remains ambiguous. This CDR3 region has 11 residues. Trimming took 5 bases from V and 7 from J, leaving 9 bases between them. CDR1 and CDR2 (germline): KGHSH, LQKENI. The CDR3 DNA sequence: TGTGCCAGCTCAGCAAATGGGGAGCAGTACTTC. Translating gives CASSANGEQYF.

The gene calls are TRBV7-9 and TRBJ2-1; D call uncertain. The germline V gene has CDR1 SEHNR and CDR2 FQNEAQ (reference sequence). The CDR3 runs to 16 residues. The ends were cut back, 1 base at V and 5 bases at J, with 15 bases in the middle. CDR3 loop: CASSLVYQPPNNEQFF. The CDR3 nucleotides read TGTGCCAGCAGCTTAGTCTACCAACCACCTAACAATGAGCAGTTCTTC.

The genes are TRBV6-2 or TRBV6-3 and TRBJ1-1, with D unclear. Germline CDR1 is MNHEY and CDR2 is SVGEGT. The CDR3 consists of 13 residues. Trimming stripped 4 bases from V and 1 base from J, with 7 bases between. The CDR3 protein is CASSWTGNTEAFF. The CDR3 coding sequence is TGTGCCAGCAGTTGGACGGGGAACACTGAAGCTTTCTTT.

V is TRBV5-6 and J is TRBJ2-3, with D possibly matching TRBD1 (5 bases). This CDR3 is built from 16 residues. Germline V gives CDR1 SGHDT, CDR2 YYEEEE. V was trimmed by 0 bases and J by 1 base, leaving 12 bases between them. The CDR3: CASSLVNRMRTDTQYF. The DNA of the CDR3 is TGTGCCAGCAGCTTGGTAAACAGGATGCGCACAGATACGCAGTATTTT.

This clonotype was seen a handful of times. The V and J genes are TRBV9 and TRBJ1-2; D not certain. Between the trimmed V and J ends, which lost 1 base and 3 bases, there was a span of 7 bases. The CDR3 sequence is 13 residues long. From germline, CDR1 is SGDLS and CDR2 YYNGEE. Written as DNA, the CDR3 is TGTGCCAGCAGCGTACGGGAGGACTATGGCTACACCTTC. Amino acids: CASSVREDYGYTF.

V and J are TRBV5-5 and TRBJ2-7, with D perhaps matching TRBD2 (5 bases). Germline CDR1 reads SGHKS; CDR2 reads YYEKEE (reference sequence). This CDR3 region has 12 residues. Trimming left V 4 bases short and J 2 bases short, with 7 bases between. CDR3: CASSVGTYEQYF. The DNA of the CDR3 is TGTGCCAGCAGCGTCGGGACCTACGAGCAGTACTTC.

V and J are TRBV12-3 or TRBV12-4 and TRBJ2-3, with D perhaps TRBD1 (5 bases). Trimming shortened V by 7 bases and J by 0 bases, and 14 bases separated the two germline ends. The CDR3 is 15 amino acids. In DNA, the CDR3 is TGTGCCAGCACCATAGAGGCAGGGAGCACAGATACGCAGTATTTT. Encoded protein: CASTIEAGSTDTQYF.

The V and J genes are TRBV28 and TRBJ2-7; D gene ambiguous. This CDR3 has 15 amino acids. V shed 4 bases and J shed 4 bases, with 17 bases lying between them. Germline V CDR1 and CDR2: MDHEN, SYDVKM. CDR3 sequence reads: CASSSPPDQAYEQYF. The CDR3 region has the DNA TGTGCCAGCAGTTCACCGCCAGATCAGGCGTACGAGCAGTACTTC.

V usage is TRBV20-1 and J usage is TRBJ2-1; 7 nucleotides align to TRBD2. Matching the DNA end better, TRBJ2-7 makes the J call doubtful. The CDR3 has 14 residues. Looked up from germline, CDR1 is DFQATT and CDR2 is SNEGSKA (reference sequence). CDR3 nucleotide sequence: TGCAGTGCCCAGGTAGGAGCGGGGTACAATGAGCAGTACTTC. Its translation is CSAQVGAGYNEQYF.

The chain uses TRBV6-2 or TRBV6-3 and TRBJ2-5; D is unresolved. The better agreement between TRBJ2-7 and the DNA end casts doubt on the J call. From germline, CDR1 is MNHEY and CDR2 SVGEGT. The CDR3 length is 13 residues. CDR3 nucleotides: TGTGCCAGCGGGAAACCGCCTCTTTCCGAGCAGTACTTC. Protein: CASGKPPLSEQYF.

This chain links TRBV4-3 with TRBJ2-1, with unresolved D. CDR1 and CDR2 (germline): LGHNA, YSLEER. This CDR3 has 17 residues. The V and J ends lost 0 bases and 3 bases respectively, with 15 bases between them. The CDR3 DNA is TGCGCCAGCAGCCAAGATCTAAGGAGTTCGGGCTACAATGAGCAGTTCTTC. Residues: CASSQDLRSSGYNEQFF.

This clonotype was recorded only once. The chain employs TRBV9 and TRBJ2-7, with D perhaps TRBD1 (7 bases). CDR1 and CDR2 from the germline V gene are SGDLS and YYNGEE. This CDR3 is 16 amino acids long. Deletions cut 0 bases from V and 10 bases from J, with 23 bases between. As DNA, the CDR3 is TGTGCCAGCAGCGTAGGAAACAGGGGACTCCAAGAGGCCCAGTACTTC. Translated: CASSVGNRGLQEAQYF.

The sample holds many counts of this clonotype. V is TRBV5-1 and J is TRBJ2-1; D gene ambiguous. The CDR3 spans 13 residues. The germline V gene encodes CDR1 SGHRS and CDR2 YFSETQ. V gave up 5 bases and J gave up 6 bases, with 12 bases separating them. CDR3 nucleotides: TGCGCCAGCAGTACCCTTCCACGCAATGAGCAGTTCTTC. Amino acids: CASSTLPRNEQFF.

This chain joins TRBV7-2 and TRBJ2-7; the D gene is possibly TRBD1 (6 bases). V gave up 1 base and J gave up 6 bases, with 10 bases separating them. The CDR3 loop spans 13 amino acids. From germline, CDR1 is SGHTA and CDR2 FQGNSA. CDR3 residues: CASSLGDTSEQYF. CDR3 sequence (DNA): TGTGCCAGCAGCTTAGGGGACACTTCCGAGCAGTACTTC.

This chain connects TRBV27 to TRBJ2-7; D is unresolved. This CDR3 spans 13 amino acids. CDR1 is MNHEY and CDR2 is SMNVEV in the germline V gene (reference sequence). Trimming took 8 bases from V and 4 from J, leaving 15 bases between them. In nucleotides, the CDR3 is TGTGCCAGCGCCCACCGGTTTGAGTACGAGCAGTACTTC. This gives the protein CASAHRFEYEQYF.

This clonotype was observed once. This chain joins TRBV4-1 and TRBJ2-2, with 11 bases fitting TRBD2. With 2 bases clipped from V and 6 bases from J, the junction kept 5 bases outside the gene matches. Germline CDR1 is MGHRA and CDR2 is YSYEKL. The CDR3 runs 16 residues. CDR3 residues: CASSQPYSGRAGELFF. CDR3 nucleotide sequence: TGCGCCAGCAGCCAACCTTATAGCGGGAGGGCCGGGGAGCTGTTTTTT.

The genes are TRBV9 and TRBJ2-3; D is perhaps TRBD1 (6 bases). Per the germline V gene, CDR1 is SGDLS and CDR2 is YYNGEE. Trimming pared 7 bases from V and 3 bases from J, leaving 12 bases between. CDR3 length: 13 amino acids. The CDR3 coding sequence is TGTGCCAGCCAGGACAGCGAAACAGATACGCAGTATTTT. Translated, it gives CASQDSETDTQYF.

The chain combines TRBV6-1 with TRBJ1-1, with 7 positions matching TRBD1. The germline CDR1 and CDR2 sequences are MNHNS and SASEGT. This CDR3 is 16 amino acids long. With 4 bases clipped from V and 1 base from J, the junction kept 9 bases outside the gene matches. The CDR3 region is CASSGQDRERNTEAFF. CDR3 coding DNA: TGTGCCAGCAGTGGCCAAGACAGGGAAAGGAACACTGAAGCTTTCTTT.

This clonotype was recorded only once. CDR3 nucleotides: TGTGCTAGTGGTTTTCACAGCGCGAACACCGGGGAGCTGTTTTTT. Translation: CASGFHSANTGELFF. The gene calls are TRBV12-5 and TRBJ2-2; D not certain. Germline V lookup: CDR1 LGHNT, CDR2 FRNRAP. This CDR3 contains 15 residues. Trimming cost V 3 bases and J 0 bases, with 8 bases left between them. The variable domain in full, completed from reference TRBV12-5 and TRBJ2-2, reads DARVTQTPRHKVTEMGQEVTMRCQPILGHNTVFWYRQTMMQGLELLAYFRNRAPLDDSGMPKDRFSAEMPDATLATLKIQPSEPRDSAVYFCASGFHSANTGELFFGEGSRLTVL.

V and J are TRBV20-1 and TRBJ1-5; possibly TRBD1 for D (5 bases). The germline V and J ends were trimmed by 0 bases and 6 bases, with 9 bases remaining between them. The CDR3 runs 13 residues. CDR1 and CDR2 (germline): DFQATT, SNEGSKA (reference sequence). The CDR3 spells CSARDRRGQPQHF. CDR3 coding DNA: TGCAGTGCTAGAGATCGTAGGGGTCAGCCCCAGCATTTT.